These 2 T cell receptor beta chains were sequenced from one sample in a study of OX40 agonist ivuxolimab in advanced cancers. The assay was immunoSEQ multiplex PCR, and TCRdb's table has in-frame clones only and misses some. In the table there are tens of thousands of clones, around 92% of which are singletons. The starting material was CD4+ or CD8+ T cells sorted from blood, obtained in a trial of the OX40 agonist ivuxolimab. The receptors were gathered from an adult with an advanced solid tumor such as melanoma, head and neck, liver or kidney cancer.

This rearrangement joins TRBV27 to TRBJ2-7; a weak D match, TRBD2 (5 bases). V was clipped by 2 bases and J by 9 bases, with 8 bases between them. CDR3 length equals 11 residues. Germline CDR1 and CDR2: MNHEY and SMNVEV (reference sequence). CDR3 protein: CASSLGGTQYF. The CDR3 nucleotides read TGTGCCAGCAGTTTAGGAGGTACGCAGTACTTC.

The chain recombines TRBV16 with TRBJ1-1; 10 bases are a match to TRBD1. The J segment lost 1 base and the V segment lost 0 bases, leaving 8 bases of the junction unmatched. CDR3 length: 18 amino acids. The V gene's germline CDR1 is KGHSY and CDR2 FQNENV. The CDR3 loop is CASSQSRTGGGWNTEAFF. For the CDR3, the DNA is TGTGCCAGCAGCCAATCCAGGACAGGGGGAGGTTGGAACACTGAAGCTTTCTTT.